This T cell receptor (beta chain) was documented in a study of cytomegalovirus exposure and HLA in healthy donors. Study results and limitations: Cytomegalovirus association was listed for 170 or so TCR beta chains.

CDR3 length: 14 amino acids. The germline gives CDR1 SGHTA, CDR2 FQGTGA. Trimming removed 5 bases at V and 2 bases at J, with 12 bases between. Regarding this clone: Its antigen is not identified.

Assay used: immunoSEQ multiplex PCR; TCRdb lists only in-frame clones, some missing. Here the sample spans fewer than 200,000 clones, approximately 81% being singletons. The donors were part of the validation cohort, which consisted of under 150 subjects and was separate from the first cohort of 670 or so subjects. The V gene is TRBV7-3, the J gene TRBJ1-2, with D possibly matching TRBD1 (6 bases). The sample taken for sequencing was PBMCs. The TCR comes from a man between 18 and 35 years old in good health and CMV-seropositive. The CDR3 is CASSQGHENYGYTF. For the CDR3, the DNA is TGTGCCAGCAGCCAGGGGCACGAGAACTATGGCTACACCTTC.